This T cell receptor beta chain comes out of a study of T-cell memory formation after mild COVID-19. The CDR3 length is 14 residues. V was pared by 3 bases and J by 7 bases, with 5 bases of the junction left unmatched. From germline, CDR1 is LGHDT and CDR2 YNNKEL (reference sequence). TCRdb passed the 5' RACE reads through MiXCR, listing each CDR3 protein once. The sample consists of a few hundred thousand distinct CDR3 sequences, roughly 17% of them appearing once. This clonotype was seen many times. The receptor was isolated from a man aged 18 to 29 who had mild COVID-19 (a few samples of this study predate the infection). Cell type and time point are not known. This sequence joins TRBV3-1 and TRBJ2-1, with 8 bases fitting TRBD2. The specimen sequenced was PBMCs or a T cell subset sorted from them (not recorded which). The CDR3 here is CASSQRGAGNEQFF. DNA for the CDR3: TGTGCCAGCAGCCAGCGGGGGGCCGGGAATGAGCAGTTCTTC.